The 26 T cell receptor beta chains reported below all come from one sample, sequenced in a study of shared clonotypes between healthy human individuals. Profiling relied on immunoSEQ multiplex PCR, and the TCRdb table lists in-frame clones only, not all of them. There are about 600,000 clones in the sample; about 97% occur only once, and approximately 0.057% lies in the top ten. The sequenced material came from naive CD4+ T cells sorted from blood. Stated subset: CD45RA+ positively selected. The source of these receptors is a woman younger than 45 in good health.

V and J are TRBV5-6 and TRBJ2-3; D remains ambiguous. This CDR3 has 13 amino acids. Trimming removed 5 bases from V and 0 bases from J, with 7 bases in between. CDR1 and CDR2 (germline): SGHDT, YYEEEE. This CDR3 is CASSLTSTDTQYF. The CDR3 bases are TGTGCCAGCAGTCTGACCAGCACAGATACGCAGTATTTT.

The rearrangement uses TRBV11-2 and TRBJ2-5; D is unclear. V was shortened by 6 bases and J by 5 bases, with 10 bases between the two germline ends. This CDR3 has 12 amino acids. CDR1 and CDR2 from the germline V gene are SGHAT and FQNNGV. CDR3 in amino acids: CASRLGKETQYF. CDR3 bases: TGTGCCAGCAGGTTGGGGAAGGAGACCCAGTACTTC.

CDR3 protein: CASGTGRRGEQYF. CDR3 sequence (DNA): TGTGCCAGTGGGACCGGGAGAAGAGGCGAGCAGTACTTC. J is TRBJ2-7 and V is TRBV19; a weak D match, TRBD2 (6 bases). This CDR3 is 13 amino acids long. V lost 8 bases and J 6 bases, leaving 17 bases between the germline ends. Germline loops: CDR1 LNHDA, CDR2 SQIVND (reference sequence).

The CDR3 here is CASSEVSGDPEAFF. The CDR3 nucleotides read TGTGCCAGCAGTGAGGTGTCAGGGGATCCTGAAGCTTTCTTT. V usage is TRBV6-1 and J usage is TRBJ1-1; a weak D match, TRBD1 (6 bases). This CDR3 has 14 residues. From germline, CDR1 is MNHNS and CDR2 SASEGT. Between the trimmed V and J ends, which lost 3 bases and 6 bases, there was a span of 14 bases.

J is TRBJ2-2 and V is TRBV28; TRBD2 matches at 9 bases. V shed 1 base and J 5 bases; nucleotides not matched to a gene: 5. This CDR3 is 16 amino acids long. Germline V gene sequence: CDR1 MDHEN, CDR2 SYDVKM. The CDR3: CASSLFPSGATGELFF. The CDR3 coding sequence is TGTGCCAGCAGTTTATTCCCTAGCGGGGCTACCGGGGAGCTGTTTTTT.

CDR3 amino acids: CASRAGTGVGGYTF. The CDR3 coding sequence is TGCGCCAGCAGAGCCGGGACAGGGGTAGGGGGCTACACCTTC. The chain uses TRBV5-1 and TRBJ1-2; 10 nucleotides align to TRBD1. With 5 bases clipped from V and 8 bases from J, the junction kept 9 bases outside the gene matches. Germline V gives CDR1 SGHRS, CDR2 YFSETQ. The CDR3 sequence is 14 residues long.

The CDR3 DNA reads as TGTGCCAGCAGTTACAGAACAGGTCTCAATCAGCCCCAGCATTTT. Translating gives CASSYRTGLNQPQHF. V and J are TRBV6-6 and TRBJ1-5; weak D call: TRBD1 (5 bases). The germline V gene has CDR1 MNHNY and CDR2 SVGAGI (reference sequence). V was clipped by 2 bases and J by 3 bases, with 11 bases between them. The CDR3 extends over 15 amino acids.

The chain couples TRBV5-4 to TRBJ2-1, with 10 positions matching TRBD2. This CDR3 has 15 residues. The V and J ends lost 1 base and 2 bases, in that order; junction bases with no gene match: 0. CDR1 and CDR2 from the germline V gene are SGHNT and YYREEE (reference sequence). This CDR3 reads CASSLTSGTYNEQFF. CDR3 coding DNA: TGTGCCAGCAGCTTGACTAGCGGGACCTACAATGAGCAGTTCTTC.

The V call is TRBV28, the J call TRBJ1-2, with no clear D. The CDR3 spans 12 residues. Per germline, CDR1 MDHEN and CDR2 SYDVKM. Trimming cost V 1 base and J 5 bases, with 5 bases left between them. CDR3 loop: CASSLFQYGYTF. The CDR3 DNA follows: TGTGCCAGCAGTTTATTCCAATATGGCTACACCTTC.

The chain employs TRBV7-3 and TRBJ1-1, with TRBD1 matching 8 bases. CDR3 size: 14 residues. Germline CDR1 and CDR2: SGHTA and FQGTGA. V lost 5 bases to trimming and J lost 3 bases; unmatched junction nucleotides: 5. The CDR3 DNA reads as TGTGCCAGCAGCGTCAGGGGGCAGGACACTGAAGCTTTCTTT. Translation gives CASSVRGQDTEAFF.

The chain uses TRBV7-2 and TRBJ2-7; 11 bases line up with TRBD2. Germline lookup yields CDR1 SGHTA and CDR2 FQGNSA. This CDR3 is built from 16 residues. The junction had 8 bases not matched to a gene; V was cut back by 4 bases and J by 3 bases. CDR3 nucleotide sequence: TGTGCCAGCAGCTCCGTAGGGACTAGCGGCCACTACGAGCAGTACTTC. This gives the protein CASSSVGTSGHYEQYF.

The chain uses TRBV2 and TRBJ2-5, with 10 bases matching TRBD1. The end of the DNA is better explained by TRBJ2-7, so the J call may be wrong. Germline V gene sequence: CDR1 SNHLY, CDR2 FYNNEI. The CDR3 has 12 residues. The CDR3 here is CASRQGAYEQYF. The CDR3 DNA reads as TGTGCCAGCCGACAGGGGGCATACGAGCAGTACTTC.

The CDR3 reads CASSALGGTDTQYF. The CDR3 region has the DNA TGTGCCAGCAGCGCCCTTGGAGGCACAGATACGCAGTATTTT. The chain employs TRBV9 and TRBJ2-3; D remains unclear. Germline V gene sequence: CDR1 SGDLS, CDR2 YYNGEE. Trimming took off 3 bases at V and 1 base at J, with 9 bases between the two ends. The CDR3 length is 14 residues.

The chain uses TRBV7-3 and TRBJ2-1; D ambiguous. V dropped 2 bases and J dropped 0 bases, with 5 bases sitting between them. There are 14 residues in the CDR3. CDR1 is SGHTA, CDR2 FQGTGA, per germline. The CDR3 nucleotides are TGTGCCAGCAGCTTACTTGGCTCCTACAATGAGCAGTTCTTC. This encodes CASSLLGSYNEQFF.

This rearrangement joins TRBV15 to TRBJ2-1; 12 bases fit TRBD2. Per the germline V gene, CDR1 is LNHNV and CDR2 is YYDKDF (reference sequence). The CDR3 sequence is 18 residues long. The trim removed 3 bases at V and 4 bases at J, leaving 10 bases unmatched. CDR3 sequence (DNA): TGTGCCACCAGCAGGCTCAGACCCGGACTAGCGGGGTACAATGAGCAGTTCTTC. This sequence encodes CATSRLRPGLAGYNEQFF. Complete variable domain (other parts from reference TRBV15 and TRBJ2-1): DAMVIQNPRYQVTQFGKPVTLSCSQTLNHNVMYWYQQKSSQAPKLLFHYYDKDFNNEADTPDNFQSRRPNTSFCFLDIRSPGLGDTAMYLCATSRLRPGLAGYNEQFFGPGTRLTVL.

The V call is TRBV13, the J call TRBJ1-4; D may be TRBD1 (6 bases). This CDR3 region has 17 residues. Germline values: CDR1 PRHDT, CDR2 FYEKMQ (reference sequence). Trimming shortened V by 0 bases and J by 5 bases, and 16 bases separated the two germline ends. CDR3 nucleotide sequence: TGTGCCAGCAGCTTAGGCGCAACGACAGGCAGAAATGAAAAACTGTTTTTT. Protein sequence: CASSLGATTGRNEKLFF.

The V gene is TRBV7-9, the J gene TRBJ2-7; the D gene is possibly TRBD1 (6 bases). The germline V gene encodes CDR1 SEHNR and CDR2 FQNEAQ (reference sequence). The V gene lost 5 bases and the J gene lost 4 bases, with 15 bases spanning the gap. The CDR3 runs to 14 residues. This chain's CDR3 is CASSPTGKLYEQYF. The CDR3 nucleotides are TGTGCCAGCAGCCCTACAGGGAAGTTATACGAGCAGTACTTC.

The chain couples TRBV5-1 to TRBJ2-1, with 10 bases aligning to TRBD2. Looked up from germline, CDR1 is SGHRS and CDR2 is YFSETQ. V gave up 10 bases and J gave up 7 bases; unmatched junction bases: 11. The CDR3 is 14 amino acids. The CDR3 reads CASQAGGPGNEQFF. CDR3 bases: TGCGCCTCCCAAGCGGGAGGGCCGGGGAATGAGCAGTTCTTC.

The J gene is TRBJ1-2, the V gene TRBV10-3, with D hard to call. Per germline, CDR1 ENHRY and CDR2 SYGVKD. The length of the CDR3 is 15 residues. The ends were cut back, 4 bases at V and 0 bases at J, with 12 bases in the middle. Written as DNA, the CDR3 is TGTGCCATCAGTGGCCGGGTTGACTCTAACTATGGCTACACCTTC. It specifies CAISGRVDSNYGYTF.

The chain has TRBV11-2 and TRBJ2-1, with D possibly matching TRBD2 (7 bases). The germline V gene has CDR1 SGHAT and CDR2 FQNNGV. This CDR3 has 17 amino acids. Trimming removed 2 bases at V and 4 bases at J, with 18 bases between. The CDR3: CASSLSPVGGPYNEQFF. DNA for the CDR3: TGTGCCAGCAGCTTAAGCCCTGTGGGGGGGCCTTACAATGAGCAGTTCTTC.

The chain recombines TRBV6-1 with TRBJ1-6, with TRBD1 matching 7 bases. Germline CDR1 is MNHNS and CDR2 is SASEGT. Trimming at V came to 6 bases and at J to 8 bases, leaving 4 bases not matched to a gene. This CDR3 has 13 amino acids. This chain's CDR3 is CASRSTGDSPLHF. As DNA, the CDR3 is TGTGCCAGCAGGTCAACAGGGGATTCACCCCTCCACTTT.

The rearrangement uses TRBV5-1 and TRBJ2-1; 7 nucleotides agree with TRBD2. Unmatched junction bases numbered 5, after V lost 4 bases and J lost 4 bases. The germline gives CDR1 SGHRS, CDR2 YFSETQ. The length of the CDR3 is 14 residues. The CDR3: CASSGGDAYNEQFF. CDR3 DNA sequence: TGCGCCAGCAGCGGGGGGGACGCGTACAATGAGCAGTTCTTC.

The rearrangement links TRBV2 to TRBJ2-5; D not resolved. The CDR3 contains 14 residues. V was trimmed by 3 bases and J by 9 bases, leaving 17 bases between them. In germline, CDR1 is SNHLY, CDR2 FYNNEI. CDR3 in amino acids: CASSDQVIPRAQYF. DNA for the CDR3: TGTGCCAGCAGTGATCAGGTCATACCACGGGCCCAGTACTTC.

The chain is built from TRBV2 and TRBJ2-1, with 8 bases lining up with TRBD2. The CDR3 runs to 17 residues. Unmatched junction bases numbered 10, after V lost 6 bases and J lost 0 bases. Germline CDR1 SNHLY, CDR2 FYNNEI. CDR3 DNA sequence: TGTGCCAGCAGCTGGGGAAGCGGGAGTAGCTCCTACAATGAGCAGTTCTTC. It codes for CASSWGSGSSSYNEQFF.

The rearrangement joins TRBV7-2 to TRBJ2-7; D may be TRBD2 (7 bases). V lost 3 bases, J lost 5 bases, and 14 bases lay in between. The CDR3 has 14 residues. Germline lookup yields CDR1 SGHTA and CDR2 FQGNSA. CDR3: CASSLGGGTDEQYF. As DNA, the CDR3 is TGTGCCAGCAGCTTGGGAGGGGGAACCGACGAGCAGTACTTC.

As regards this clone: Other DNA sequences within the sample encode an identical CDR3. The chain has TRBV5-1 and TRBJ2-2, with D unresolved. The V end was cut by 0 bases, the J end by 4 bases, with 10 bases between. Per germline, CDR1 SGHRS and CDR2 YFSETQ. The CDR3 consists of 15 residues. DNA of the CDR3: TGCGCCAGCAGCTTGGTATTAGTTGGCACCGGGGAGCTGTTTTTT. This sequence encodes CASSLVLVGTGELFF.